The 11 T cell receptor beta chains below come from one sample, sequenced in a study of PD-1 blockade in classical Hodgkin lymphoma. Sample time point: cycle 4 day 1 (C4D1), after six to seven weeks of nivolumab. Relapses following autologous stem cell transplantation were seen in all patients, with brentuximab vedotin exposure varying. Here immunoSEQ multiplex PCR was the method, and the copy in TCRdb shows in-frame clones only, minus some. The profile covers roughly 96,000 clones, with roughly 91% appearing a single time and less than 2% taken by the ten largest. The specimen comprised peripheral blood mononuclear cells (PBMCs), sampled before the fourth cycle of nivolumab. The receptors derive from a human donor with classical Hodgkin lymphoma.

In its sample, this clone was seen once. This chain joins TRBV5-4 and TRBJ1-1; no definite D call. The V end was cut by 0 bases, the J end by 10 bases, with 13 bases between. The CDR3 sequence is 13 residues long. From germline, CDR1 is SGHNT and CDR2 YYREEE (reference sequence). CDR3 nucleotides: TGTGCCAGCAGCTTGGTCCCCTCGGAGGGAGCTTTCTTT. Amino acid sequence: CASSLVPSEGAFF.

The chain employs TRBV19 and TRBJ2-3; D is ambiguous. The CDR3 runs 14 residues. From germline, CDR1 is LNHDA and CDR2 SQIVND (reference sequence). Trimming stripped 3 bases from V and 2 bases from J, with 9 bases between. The CDR3 nucleotides are TGTGCCAGTAGTATCACCCTGGACACAGATACGCAGTATTTT. It codes for CASSITLDTDTQYF.

This chain links TRBV2 with TRBJ2-7, with 7 bases fitting TRBD1. Germline V gene data show CDR1 as SNHLY and CDR2 as FYNNEI. V shed 7 bases, J shed 0 bases, and the junction held 9 bases outside the gene matches. This CDR3 has 15 amino acids. The CDR3 region is CASTKIRDSSYEQYF. The CDR3, as DNA: TGTGCCAGCACCAAAATCCGGGACAGCTCCTACGAGCAGTACTTC.

V and J are TRBV5-6 and TRBJ1-1; D is ambiguous. The length of the CDR3 is 14 residues. CDR1 and CDR2 (germline): SGHDT, YYEEEE. V lost 4 bases, J lost 8 bases, and 18 bases lay in between. The CDR3 DNA reads as TGTGCCAGCAGCATTGGGTTAGCCAAGGGAGAAGCTTTCTTT. It translates to CASSIGLAKGEAFF.

The chain combines TRBV7-2 with TRBJ1-3, with TRBD1 identical over 8 bases. Germline V gene lookup returns CDR1 SGHTA and CDR2 FQGNSA. The CDR3 runs to 16 residues. With V trimmed by 1 base and J by 3 bases, 5 bases remained unmatched. The CDR3 loop is CASSLVTGGFGNTIYF. CDR3 nucleotides: TGTGCCAGCAGCTTAGTTACAGGGGGGTTTGGAAACACCATATATTTT.

This chain joins TRBV6-5 and TRBJ2-7; no clear D gene. This CDR3 region has 12 residues. The germline CDR1 and CDR2 sequences are MNHEY and SVGAGI. V lost 10 bases and J 2 bases, leaving 12 bases between the germline ends. CDR3 loop: CATKDRTYEQYF. The CDR3 DNA sequence: TGTGCCACCAAGGACCGGACCTACGAGCAGTACTTC.

This chain connects TRBV5-4 to TRBJ2-1, with D perhaps matching TRBD1 or TRBD2 (5 bases each). Germline V gene sequence: CDR1 SGHNT, CDR2 YYREEE (reference sequence). The CDR3 extends over 15 amino acids. Trimming removed 0 bases from V and 4 bases from J, with 11 bases in between. The CDR3 DNA is TGTGCCAGCAGCTTGGGATGGGGGACGTACAATGAGCAGTTCTTC. This codes for CASSLGWGTYNEQFF.

This clone was seen a single time. The chain is built from TRBV6-4 and TRBJ2-1; perhaps TRBD2 as D (6 bases). V lost 5 bases and J 4 bases, leaving 9 bases between the germline ends. Germline loops: CDR1 MRHNA, CDR2 SNTAGT. The CDR3 has 13 residues. The CDR3 loop is CASSSGSYNEQFF. Written as DNA, the CDR3 is TGTGCCAGCAGTAGCGGGTCTTACAATGAGCAGTTCTTC.

The rearrangement joins TRBV6-1 to TRBJ1-2; a weak D match, TRBD1 (5 bases). V gave up 1 base and J gave up 2 bases, with 8 bases separating them. The CDR3 has 14 amino acids. Germline V gene lookup returns CDR1 MNHNS and CDR2 SASEGT. CDR3 protein: CASSEVGANYGYTF. In DNA, the CDR3 is TGTGCCAGCAGTGAAGTCGGGGCCAACTATGGCTACACCTTC.

The table lists this clone with a few counts. The chain has TRBV30 and TRBJ1-2, with 7 bases that match TRBD1. The length of the CDR3 is 13 residues. Germline CDR1 and CDR2: GTSNPN and SVGIG (reference sequence). The ends lost 4 bases at V and 8 bases at J; junction bases unmatched: 10. The CDR3 DNA sequence: TGTGCCTGGATTCCCGACAGGGAAGAAGGCTACACCTTC. It is translated as CAWIPDREEGYTF. Full variable domain (rest looked up from reference TRBV30 and TRBJ1-2): SQTIHQWPATLVQPVGSPLSLECTVEGTSNPNLYWYRQAAGRGLQLLFYSVGIGQISSEVPQNLSASRPQDRQFILSSKKLLLSDSGFYLCAWIPDREEGYTFGSGTRLTVV.

This chain uses TRBV10-3 with TRBJ2-1; D remains ambiguous. The germline V gene encodes CDR1 ENHRY and CDR2 SYGVKD. This CDR3 has 11 amino acids. The V end lost 3 bases, the J end lost 3 bases, and 0 bases lay between the germline ends. This chain's CDR3 is CAISDYNEQFF. For the CDR3, the DNA is TGTGCCATCAGTGACTACAATGAGCAGTTCTTC.